Following are 16 T cell receptor beta chains from one sample sequenced in a study of identical twins (dated by TCRdb to between 2015 and 2016). Library prep was done by 5' RACE. These reads were obtained on an Illumina HiSeq 2000. TCRdb redid the processing of the public reads, applying fastp at Q25 and MiXCR, and retained in-frame beta chains. Under each unique CDR3 protein, matching rows form one entry showing the most common genes and DNA. The sample records around 240,000 distinct CDR3 sequences, 8% to 11% of which are singletons. The top ten clones comprise roughly 10% of the sample. Material for sequencing was memory T cells sorted from blood. Taken with the paper, the label for cell subset or site translates to: CD45RO+ enriched T cells. The receptor source for this set is a man in his fifties in good health.

This clonotype was counted at least ten times. V gene TRBV9 combines with J gene TRBJ2-5; D ambiguous. The CDR3 has 15 amino acids. Germline V gives CDR1 SGDLS, CDR2 YYNGEE. The germline V and J ends were trimmed by 0 bases and 1 base, with 10 bases remaining between them. The CDR3 DNA reads TGTGCCAGCAGCGTAGGTCCCAGCATCCAAGAGACCCAGTACTTC. As protein: CASSVGPSIQETQYF.

This clonotype was counted a few times. The CDR3 reads CSGDRAGYGYTF. DNA of the CDR3: TGCAGCGGCGACAGGGCGGGATATGGCTACACCTTC. This rearrangement joins TRBV29-1 to TRBJ1-2; 7 bases align to TRBD1. This CDR3 region has 12 residues. CDR1 is SQVTM and CDR2 is ANQGSEA in the germline V gene. After removal of 7 bases from V and 5 bases from J, the junction contained 7 bases not matched to a gene.

There are many counts of this clonotype. V is TRBV5-1 and J is TRBJ2-5; 8 nucleotides line up with TRBD2. V shed 4 bases, J shed 4 bases, and the junction held 12 bases outside the gene matches. CDR3 length: 16 residues. Germline V CDR1 and CDR2: SGHRS, YFSETQ. The CDR3 protein is CASSSRKRGQGETQYF. The CDR3 DNA is TGCGCCAGCAGCAGTCGGAAGCGGGGGCAGGGAGAGACCCAGTACTTC.

This clonotype was seen repeatedly, ten times or more. The chain employs TRBV5-6 and TRBJ1-6, with D possibly being TRBD1 (6 bases). This CDR3 comprises 14 residues. Germline V gene data show CDR1 as SGHDT and CDR2 as YYEEEE. V dropped 5 bases and J dropped 7 bases, with 13 bases sitting between them. CDR3: CASSRSTGNSPLHF. The DNA for the CDR3 is TGTGCCAGCAGTCGATCCACAGGGAATTCACCCCTCCACTTT.

The genes are TRBV7-2 and TRBJ2-1; 14 positions match TRBD2. This CDR3 region has 17 residues. Germline CDR1 reads SGHTA; CDR2 reads FQGNSA. V shed 5 bases, J shed 2 bases, and the junction held 5 bases outside the gene matches. The CDR3 DNA sequence: TGTGCCAGCAGCCCTACGGGACTAGCGGGAGCCTACAATGAGCAGTTCTTC. As protein: CASSPTGLAGAYNEQFF.

This clonotype has more than one count but fewer than ten. The V call is TRBV6-5, the J call TRBJ2-5; D assignment may be TRBD1 or TRBD2 (6 bases each). This CDR3 contains 16 residues. The germline gives CDR1 MNHEY, CDR2 SVGAGI. Between the trimmed V and J ends, which lost 0 bases and 5 bases, there was a span of 16 bases. CDR3 region: CASSYSPGGGGETQYF. DNA for the CDR3: TGTGCCAGCAGTTACTCTCCCGGGGGCGGAGGGGAGACCCAGTACTTC.

J is TRBJ1-2 and V is TRBV11-2; D is possibly TRBD1 (6 bases). This CDR3 contains 18 residues. Germline CDR1 is SGHAT and CDR2 is FQNNGV. V was pared by 5 bases and J by 0 bases, with 22 bases between. CDR3 sequence (DNA): TGTGCCAGCAGCCGCCGGTGGGGCAGGGGTTTGTCTAACTATGGCTACACCTTC. Amino acid sequence: CASSRRWGRGLSNYGYTF. The full variable domain, in which reference TRBV11-2 and TRBJ1-2 provide the parts outside the CDR3, is EAGVAQSPRYKIIEKRQSVAFWCNPISGHATLYWYQQILGQGPKLLIQFQNNGVVDDSQLPKDRFSAERLKGVDSTLKIQPAKLEDSAVYLCASSRRWGRGLSNYGYTFGSGTRLTVV.

V is TRBV5-6 and J is TRBJ2-3, with D uncertain. The CDR3 spans 14 residues. V shed 2 bases and J shed 1 base, with 8 bases lying between them. CDR1 and CDR2 (germline): SGHDT, YYEEEE. The CDR3, as DNA: TGTGCCAGCAGCTTTGGTTTTGGCACAGATACGCAGTATTTT. It translates to CASSFGFGTDTQYF.

In its sample, this clonotype was seen many times. The chain has TRBV3-1 and TRBJ2-5; D is undetermined. The CDR3 is made up of 13 amino acids. The V gene lost 1 base and the J gene lost 3 bases, with 6 bases spanning the gap. Germline loops: CDR1 LGHDT, CDR2 YNNKEL (reference sequence). DNA of the CDR3: TGTGCCAGCAGCCAAGGGATTAAAGAGACCCAGTACTTC. Protein sequence: CASSQGIKETQYF.

This clonotype has only a few counts. This chain links TRBV9 with TRBJ1-4; D unresolved. From germline, CDR1 is SGDLS and CDR2 YYNGEE. The CDR3 has 12 residues. V dropped 5 bases and J dropped 8 bases, with 10 bases sitting between them. The CDR3 sequence: CASRGPGEKLFF. CDR3 nucleotides: TGTGCCAGCAGAGGCCCCGGGGAAAAACTGTTTTTT.

This clonotype was counted at least ten times. This rearrangement joins TRBV25-1 to TRBJ1-4; a weak D match, TRBD1 (6 bases). CDR3 length: 12 amino acids. V dropped 6 bases and J dropped 11 bases, with 13 bases sitting between them. Germline lookup yields CDR1 MGHDK and CDR2 SYGVNS. The CDR3 nucleotides are TGTGCCAGCAGGGGGGGCAGGGATAAACTGTTTTTT. Translating gives CASRGGRDKLFF.

The chain recombines TRBV7-2 with TRBJ1-2, with D maybe TRBD1 (6 bases). V was cut by 5 bases and J by 0 bases, with 13 bases left in between. The germline V gene encodes CDR1 SGHTA and CDR2 FQGNSA. The CDR3 has 15 amino acids. CDR3 coding DNA: TGTGCCAGCAGCGCCAGGGACACCTCTAACTATGGCTACACCTTC. It translates to CASSARDTSNYGYTF.

This clonotype came up many times. This rearrangement joins TRBV9 to TRBJ2-5, with 13 bases matching TRBD2. CDR1 is SGDLS, CDR2 YYNGEE, per germline. The CDR3 is 16 amino acids. Losses at the gene ends were 4 bases for V and 5 bases for J; bases not matched to a gene: 8. This CDR3 reads CASSTGLAGVGETQYF. DNA of the CDR3: TGTGCCAGCAGCACCGGACTAGCGGGGGTAGGGGAGACCCAGTACTTC.

This clonotype has just a few counts. This sequence joins TRBV3-1 and TRBJ2-5; tentatively, D is TRBD2 (5 bases). CDR1 and CDR2 (germline): LGHDT, YNNKEL (reference sequence). Trimming shortened V by 6 bases and J by 5 bases, and 10 bases separated the two germline ends. CDR3 length: 12 residues. CDR3 DNA sequence: TGTGCCAGCAGTCGGGGATTGGAGACCCAGTACTTC. Protein: CASSRGLETQYF.

V is TRBV30 and J is TRBJ1-6; TRBD1 might be the D (6 bases). CDR1 and CDR2 from the germline V gene are GTSNPN and SVGIG (reference sequence). The CDR3 spans 14 residues. The germline V and J ends were trimmed by 3 bases and 8 bases, with 14 bases remaining between them. CDR3 residues: CAWRGEGVYSPLHF. The CDR3 nucleotides are TGTGCCTGGAGGGGGGAGGGGGTTTATTCACCCCTCCACTTT.

In nucleotides, the CDR3 is TGTGCCAGCAGTGACATACGACAGGGATACTACGAGCAGTACTTC. The encoded protein is CASSDIRQGYYEQYF. The rearrangement joins TRBV6-1 to TRBJ2-7, with 7 bases that match TRBD1. The CDR3 sequence is 15 residues long. CDR1 is MNHNS and CDR2 is SASEGT in the germline V gene. The V gene end was trimmed by 3 bases and the J gene end by 3 bases; junction bases not matched to a gene: 8.